This T cell receptor (beta chain) was retrieved from a study of technical replicates of blood from a few donors. Sequenced by immunoSEQ multiplex PCR; TCRdb stores in-frame clones only, minus some. The sample has 54,000 or so clones, about 93% seen once. Trimming stripped 2 bases from V and 4 bases from J, with 8 bases between. This CDR3 spans 13 amino acids. Germline-derived CDR1 and CDR2 are SGHNT and YENEEA. The origin of this receptor is a human donor in good health. The chain employs TRBV11-3 and TRBJ1-1; D possibly corresponds to TRBD1 (6 bases). Sequences were obtained from T cells isolated from PBMCs. In nucleotides, the CDR3 is TGTGCCAGCAGCTTACGGACAGTCACTGAAGCTTTCTTT. Translation: CASSLRTVTEAFF. Drawing the rest from reference TRBV11-3 and TRBJ1-1, the complete variable domain is EAGVVQSPRYKIIEKKQPVAFWCNPISGHNTLYWYLQNLGQGPELLIRYENEEAVDDSQLPKDRFSAERLKGVDSTLKIQPAELGDSAVYLCASSLRTVTEAFFGQGTRLTVV.